The rows below give T cell receptor beta chains drawn from one sample of a study of T cell changes during pregnancy in multiple sclerosis. Sequencing used immunoSEQ multiplex PCR; TCRdb keeps in-frame clones, though not all of them. The sample gives roughly 34,000 clones, approximately 90% of which show up once; roughly 4% is in the top ten. Sequenced here: CD8+ T cells from peripheral blood mononuclear cells, sampled in the third trimester of pregnancy. The receptors were gathered from a female donor with multiple sclerosis, enrolled in a pregnancy study. Each CDR3 is given with its conserved first and last residue. Each record gives: CDR3 length, V gene, D gene, CDR3 protein. The D gene is left open where the match is weak.

>13|TRBV6-1|NA
CASSSIDSYEQYF
>15|TRBV4-1|NA
CASSQVQGSNQPQHF
>16|TRBV5-1|TRBD2
CASSLVLRGKADTQYF
>14|TRBV7-2|TRBD1
CASSFSTGTGELFF
>13|TRBV6-5|NA
CASSRSANEKLFF
>15|TRBV18|TRBD1
CASSPTGEPAYEQYF
>12|TRBV2|NA
CASTLGNTEAFF
>13|TRBV6-6|NA
CASSYPGGYGYTF
>13|TRBV13|NA
CASSSQGNAGYTF
>13|TRBV14|TRBD1
CASTGQGDEKLFF
>16|TRBV2|NA
CASTPPPAGTNEKLFF
>14|TRBV13|TRBD1
CASSGGQDRYEQYF
>13|TRBV11-2|NA
CASSLPVHNEQFF
>13|TRBV29-1|NA
CSVAPDSTTEAFF
>16|TRBV6-4|NA
CASSDSAGSSTDTQYF
>16|TRBV4-3|TRBD2
CASSPHKSSGEETQYF
>15|TRBV7-9|NA
CASSSPLTLNGKLFF
>13|TRBV5-1|TRBD2
CAARGGLRNEQFF
>14|TRBV4-3|NA
CASSQVSSTDTQYF
>14|TRBV7-8|NA
CASSLPGHTETQYF
>11|TRBV7-9|NA
CASRAGIEAFF
>19|TRBV7-6|TRBD2
CASSLVKRVAGTTVGEQYF
>15|TRBV7-9|NA
CASSFFRGADTEAFF